This record covers a single TCR beta chain. Its specificity is unknown. This sample was taken from a study of response to subunit inactivated influenza vaccine. Overall study results and limits: The authors put forward the suggestion that each seasonal influenza vaccination may bring in only a limited number of new T cells.

Each CDR3 protein is one row after TCRdb ran MiXCR on the RT-PCR reads. The sample has 800,000 or so distinct CDR3 sequences, about 20% seen once. This material consisted of PBMCs from blood, taken 4 to 6 days after vaccination. The TCR was taken from a man aged 50 to 60 who received an inactivated influenza vaccine.

Here the CDR3 DNA reads TGTGCCAGCAGCCGAGCGGGTTTGAGCACAGATACGCAGTATTTT. It yields the protein CASSRAGLSTDTQYF. The chain employs TRBV7-2 and TRBJ2-3; D perhaps matches TRBD2 (6 bases). The V gene's germline CDR1 is SGHTA and CDR2 FQGNSA. The CDR3 runs 15 residues. V was clipped by 5 bases and J by 0 bases, with 12 bases between them.